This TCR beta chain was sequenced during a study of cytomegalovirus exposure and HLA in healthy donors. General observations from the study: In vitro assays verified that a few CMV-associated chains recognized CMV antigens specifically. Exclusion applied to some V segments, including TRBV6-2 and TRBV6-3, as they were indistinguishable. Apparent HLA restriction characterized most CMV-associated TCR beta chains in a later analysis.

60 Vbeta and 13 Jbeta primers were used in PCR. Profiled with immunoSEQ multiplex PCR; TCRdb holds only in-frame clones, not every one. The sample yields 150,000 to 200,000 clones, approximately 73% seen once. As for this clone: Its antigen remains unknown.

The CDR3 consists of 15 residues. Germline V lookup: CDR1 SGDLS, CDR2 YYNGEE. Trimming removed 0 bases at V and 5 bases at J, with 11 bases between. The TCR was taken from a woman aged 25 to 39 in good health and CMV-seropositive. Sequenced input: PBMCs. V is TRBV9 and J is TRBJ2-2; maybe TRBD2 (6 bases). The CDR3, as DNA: TGTGCCAGCAGCGTAGCAGGGACTCGGACCGGGGAGCTGTTTTTT. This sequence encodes CASSVAGTRTGELFF.